The 24 T cell receptor beta chains below were found in one sample sequenced in a study of cytomegalovirus exposure and HLA in healthy donors. Sequencing was performed with immunoSEQ multiplex PCR; in TCRdb, only in-frame clones are kept and a portion is missing. The table includes around 300,000 clones, approximately 86% detected once. Sequences were obtained from PBMCs. These receptors all stem from a woman aged 18-29 years in good health and CMV-seronegative.

The rearrangement joins TRBV13 to TRBJ2-2, with TRBD2 matching 13 bases. The V segment lost 5 bases and the J segment 4 bases; nucleotides outside the gene matches: 4. The CDR3 is 16 residues long. The V gene's germline CDR1 is PRHDT and CDR2 FYEKMQ (reference sequence). CDR3 nucleotides: TGTGCCAGCAGCCCTACTAGCGGGAGGGCCACCGGGGAGCTGTTTTTT. Translation gives CASSPTSGRATGELFF.

The gene calls are TRBV7-2 and TRBJ2-1; D possibly corresponds to TRBD1 (6 bases). CDR3 size: 15 residues. From germline, CDR1 is SGHTA and CDR2 FQGNSA. Trimming stripped 2 bases from V and 0 bases from J, with 8 bases between. In DNA, the CDR3 is TGTGCCAGCAGCTTATCAGGGGACTCCTACAATGAGCAGTTCTTC. It is translated as CASSLSGDSYNEQFF.

The chain joins TRBV29-1 to TRBJ2-5; TRBD1 matches at 10 bases. There are 13 residues in the CDR3. Germline V gives CDR1 SQVTM, CDR2 ANQGSEA. Germline trimming cut 4 bases from V and 3 bases from J; bases unmatched to any gene: 2. The CDR3 protein is CSVAGQGEETQYF. In nucleotides, the CDR3 is TGCAGCGTTGCCGGACAGGGGGAAGAGACCCAGTACTTC.

V is TRBV11-3 and J is TRBJ2-2; D gene unclear. CDR1 and CDR2 from the germline V gene are SGHNT and YENEEA. The CDR3 runs 12 residues. With 5 bases removed from V and 3 bases from J, the gap between germline ends came to 4 bases. CDR3: CASSPYTGELFF. The CDR3 DNA reads as TGTGCCAGCAGCCCGTACACCGGGGAGCTGTTTTTT.

CDR3 amino acids: CASSPPFSTGEQYF. The CDR3 DNA is TGTGCCAGCAGTCCCCCATTTTCGACGGGGGAGCAGTACTTC. The J gene is TRBJ2-7, the V gene TRBV6-5; D is perhaps TRBD2 (5 bases). This CDR3 has 14 amino acids. V was cut by 5 bases and J by 7 bases, with 18 bases left in between. The germline V gene has CDR1 MNHEY and CDR2 SVGAGI.

V usage is TRBV5-5 and J usage is TRBJ1-2; D unresolved. The germline gives CDR1 SGHKS, CDR2 YYEKEE (reference sequence). The length of the CDR3 is 13 residues. The germline V and J ends were trimmed by 0 bases and 2 bases, with 5 bases remaining between them. The CDR3 nucleotides read TGTGCCAGCAGCTTGGGGCAGAACTATGGCTACACCTTC. Residues: CASSLGQNYGYTF.

Comments on this clone: The same CDR3 also results from other DNA sequences found in this sample. The chain combines TRBV6-5 with TRBJ2-3; unclear D gene. The CDR3 extends over 11 amino acids. Germline CDR1 reads MNHEY; CDR2 reads SVGAGI. V lost 5 bases and J 6 bases, leaving 6 bases between the germline ends. The CDR3 protein is CASSPGDTQYF. The CDR3 DNA sequence: TGTGCCAGCAGTCCCGGTGATACGCAGTATTTT.

This clone was observed many times. The chain employs TRBV19 and TRBJ1-5, with 10 bases aligning to TRBD1. The germline V gene has CDR1 LNHDA and CDR2 SQIVND (reference sequence). This CDR3 has 13 amino acids. J was trimmed by 7 bases and V by 6 bases; bases with no gene match: 3. The CDR3, as DNA: TGTGCCAGTAGGGGACAGGGGTTACAGCCCCAGCATTTT. Encoded protein: CASRGQGLQPQHF.

The chain uses TRBV29-1 and TRBJ2-3; D may be TRBD2 (6 bases). Germline V gene sequence: CDR1 SQVTM, CDR2 ANQGSEA. The CDR3 runs to 12 residues. Trimming left V 7 bases short and J 9 bases short, with 17 bases between. The CDR3: CSARTWRDTQYF. In DNA form, the CDR3 reads TGCAGCGCAAGGACTTGGAGGGACACGCAGTATTTT.

The chain uses TRBV30 and TRBJ1-1; the D is unclear. V was shortened by 0 bases and J by 10 bases, with 9 bases between the two germline ends. CDR3 size: 11 residues. CDR1 GTSNPN and CDR2 SVGIG come from the germline V gene (reference sequence). The CDR3 coding sequence is TGTGCCTGGAGTGTAACCAGAGGAGCTTTCTTT. Translating it yields CAWSVTRGAFF. Variable domain in full (rest from reference TRBV30 and TRBJ1-1): SQTIHQWPATLVQPVGSPLSLECTVEGTSNPNLYWYRQAAGRGLQLLFYSVGIGQISSEVPQNLSASRPQDRQFILSSKKLLLSDSGFYLCAWSVTRGAFFGQGTRLTVV.

The V gene is TRBV13, the J gene TRBJ1-1; the D is unclear. The V end lost 4 bases, the J end lost 5 bases, and 8 bases lay between the germline ends. The CDR3 loop spans 12 amino acids. Germline V CDR1 and CDR2: PRHDT, FYEKMQ (reference sequence). DNA of the CDR3: TGTGCCAGCAGCTCCCTGAGAACTGAAGCTTTCTTT. This encodes CASSSLRTEAFF.

The rearrangement links TRBV5-1 to TRBJ1-1; D possibly corresponds to TRBD1 (5 bases). Trimming removed 0 bases at V and 1 base at J, with 19 bases between. CDR3 length: 18 residues. Germline V gene data show CDR1 as SGHRS and CDR2 as YFSETQ. This chain's CDR3 is CASSLGGRGGVGNTEAFF. CDR3 in DNA: TGCGCCAGCAGCTTGGGAGGAAGGGGCGGAGTGGGGAACACTGAAGCTTTCTTT.

The chain joins TRBV7-6 to TRBJ1-1, with TRBD1 matching 7 bases. Germline V lookup: CDR1 SGHVS, CDR2 FNYEAQ. Unmatched junction bases numbered 5, after V lost 5 bases and J lost 5 bases. The CDR3 covers 13 residues. As DNA, the CDR3 is TGTGCCAGCAGCCAGAGACAGGGAACTGAAGCTTTCTTT. It codes for CASSQRQGTEAFF.

The chain combines TRBV4-3 with TRBJ1-5; tentative D call: TRBD1 (5 bases). The germline CDR1 and CDR2 sequences are LGHNA and YSLEER. The CDR3 loop spans 13 amino acids. V was shortened by 4 bases and J by 4 bases, with 8 bases between the two germline ends. The CDR3, as DNA: TGCGCCAGCAGCCGTCAGGGTAATCAGCCCCAGCATTTT. Translating gives CASSRQGNQPQHF.

The CDR3 here is CASSLRDRGVEQYF. In nucleotides, the CDR3 is TGTGCCAGCAGTTTACGAGACAGGGGAGTTGAGCAGTACTTC. This rearrangement joins TRBV28 to TRBJ2-7; 8 bases align to TRBD1. V was clipped by 2 bases and J by 7 bases; unmatched bases: 7. This CDR3 contains 14 residues. Germline V gives CDR1 MDHEN, CDR2 SYDVKM.

The chain is built from TRBV4-3 and TRBJ2-6; 7 nucleotides agree with TRBD1. The CDR3 is made up of 16 amino acids. With V trimmed by 4 bases and J by 2 bases, 5 bases remained unmatched. CDR1 LGHNA and CDR2 YSLEER come from the germline V gene. CDR3: CASSRFTGAGANVLTF. The DNA of the CDR3 is TGCGCCAGCAGCCGCTTTACAGGGGCTGGGGCCAACGTCCTGACTTTC.

This chain links TRBV27 with TRBJ2-7; 8 bases are shared with TRBD2. Germline CDR1 and CDR2: MNHEY and SMNVEV (reference sequence). V lost 3 bases, J lost 0 bases, and 7 bases stayed unmatched. CDR3 length: 16 amino acids. The CDR3 region is CASSFGLALFSYEQYF. CDR3 nucleotide sequence: TGTGCCAGCAGTTTCGGACTAGCCCTCTTCTCCTACGAGCAGTACTTC.

The chain carries TRBV15 and TRBJ2-3; D gene uncertain. Trimming left V 1 base short and J 0 bases short, with 5 bases between. The CDR3 has 14 residues. Germline V gene lookup returns CDR1 LNHNV and CDR2 YYDKDF (reference sequence). This chain's CDR3 is CATSRAGSTDTQYF. CDR3 sequence (DNA): TGTGCCACCAGCAGAGCGGGTAGCACAGATACGCAGTATTTT.

The rearrangement links TRBV6-1 to TRBJ1-5; TRBD1 aligns across 7 bases. V gave up 0 bases and J gave up 2 bases; unmatched junction bases: 10. The CDR3 extends over 18 amino acids. Germline values: CDR1 MNHNS, CDR2 SASEGT. The CDR3 nucleotides read TGTGCCAGCAGTGAAGCTCCCCCATCAACAGGGGGCAATCAGCCCCAGCATTTT. As protein: CASSEAPPSTGGNQPQHF.

Notes on this clone: The identical CDR3 is also encoded by other nucleotide sequences in the sample. This chain links TRBV27 with TRBJ2-7; 8 bases align to TRBD1. This CDR3 has 14 residues. Germline V CDR1 and CDR2: MNHEY, SMNVEV (reference sequence). Trimming took 4 bases from V and 2 from J; bases not matched to a gene: 4. The CDR3 DNA is TGTGCCAGCAGTTCCGGACAGGGAGCCTACGAGCAGTACTTC. This encodes CASSSGQGAYEQYF.

V usage is TRBV11-3 and J usage is TRBJ2-5, with D possibly matching TRBD1 (5 bases). V dropped 3 bases and J dropped 5 bases, with 10 bases sitting between them. CDR1 is SGHNT and CDR2 is YENEEA in the germline V gene. This CDR3 contains 13 residues. In DNA, the CDR3 is TGTGCCAGCAGCTTCCCAGGGCCTGAGACCCAGTACTTC. This translates into CASSFPGPETQYF.

The V call is TRBV27, the J call TRBJ2-3; unclear D gene. V was trimmed by 3 bases and J by 3 bases, leaving 10 bases between them. CDR3 length: 14 residues. Germline-derived CDR1 and CDR2 are MNHEY and SMNVEV (reference sequence). As DNA, the CDR3 is TGTGCCAGCAGTTTTTCAATAGTTACAGATACGCAGTATTTT. Residues: CASSFSIVTDTQYF.

V usage is TRBV6-5 and J usage is TRBJ1-2; 7 bases are shared with TRBD1. In germline, CDR1 is MNHEY, CDR2 SVGAGI. This CDR3 has 15 residues. With V trimmed by 6 bases and J by 4 bases, 11 bases remained unmatched. CDR3 protein: CASSEQGVLLYGYTF. The DNA of the CDR3 is TGTGCCAGCAGCGAGCAGGGGGTCCTCCTCTATGGCTACACCTTC.

The J gene is TRBJ1-1, the V gene TRBV2; TRBD1 might be the D (5 bases). The V end was cut by 8 bases, the J end by 0 bases, with 13 bases between. The CDR3 totals 14 residues. CDR1 is SNHLY and CDR2 is FYNNEI in the germline V gene. The CDR3 nucleotides read TGTGCCAGCTTCCAGGGAAGGCTGAACACTGAAGCTTTCTTT. Translated: CASFQGRLNTEAFF. Variable domain in full (rest from reference TRBV2 and TRBJ1-1): EPEVTQTPSHQVTQMGQEVILRCVPISNHLYFYWYRQILGQKVEFLVSFYNNEISEKSEIFDDQFSVERPDGSNFTLKIRSTKLEDSAMYFCASFQGRLNTEAFFGQGTRLTVV.